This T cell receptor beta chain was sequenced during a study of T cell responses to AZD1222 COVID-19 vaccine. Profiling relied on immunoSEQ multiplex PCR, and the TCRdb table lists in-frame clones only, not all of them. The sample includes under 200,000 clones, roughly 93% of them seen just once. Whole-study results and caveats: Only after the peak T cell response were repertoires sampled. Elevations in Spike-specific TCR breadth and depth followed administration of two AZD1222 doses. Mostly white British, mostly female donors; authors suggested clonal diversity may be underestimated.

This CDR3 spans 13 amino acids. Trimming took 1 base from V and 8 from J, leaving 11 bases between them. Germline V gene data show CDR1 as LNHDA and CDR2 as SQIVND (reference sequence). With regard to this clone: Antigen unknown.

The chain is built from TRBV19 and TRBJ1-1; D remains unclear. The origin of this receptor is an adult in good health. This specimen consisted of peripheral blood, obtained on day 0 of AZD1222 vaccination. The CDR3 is CASSIGSNSEAFF. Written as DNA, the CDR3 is TGTGCCAGTAGTATAGGCTCGAACTCAGAAGCTTTCTTT.